Sequencing of this T cell receptor (beta chain) was carried out in a study of CD8 T cells in ankylosing spondylitis. The TCR beta libraries were generated through quantitative 5'-RACE incorporating molecular barcodes. TCRdb independently ran MiXCR on the 5' RACE reads; one entry per CDR3 protein. The repertoire holds about 500,000 distinct CDR3 sequences, with 12% as singletons. CDR1 is SGHRS, CDR2 YFSETQ, per germline. CDR3 size: 14 residues. Deletions cut 3 bases from V and 4 bases from J, with 11 bases between. Points from the study as a whole: It appeared that ankylosing spondylitis blood was characterized by a TCR beta motif of 8 or 9 highly homologous variants. Relatively scarce in peripheral blood, disease-linked clones were CD8+.

A few counts support this clonotype. Its specificity is not known. V gene TRBV5-1 combines with J gene TRBJ2-1; the D gene is possibly TRBD1 (6 bases). This receptor was identified in a male donor with ankylosing spondylitis. Sequenced material: blood, either unsorted or a sorted T cell fraction (not recorded which). CDR3: CASSSGTLYNEQFF. CDR3 bases: TGCGCCAGCAGCTCCGGGACACTGTACAATGAGCAGTTCTTC.